This TCR beta chain was sequenced during a study of CD8+ T cells in alopecia areata. Study-wide results and caveats: Scalp clonality, together with expanded CD8+ clones among the top 100, fell significantly with tofacitinib. Because of a solitary nonresponder, the connection of baseline CD8+ expansion to response stays uncertain.

In each case, RNA was isolated and then reverse transcribed into cDNA as the sequencing template. Profiling relied on immunoSEQ multiplex PCR, and the TCRdb table lists in-frame clones only, not all of them. The sample includes about 260,000 clones, around 64% of them seen just once. CDR1 and CDR2 (germline): LNHDA, SQIVND (reference sequence). The CDR3 has 14 residues. V was trimmed by 0 bases and J by 7 bases, leaving 12 bases between them. Stated treatment: oral pan-JAK inhibitor, 5-10 mg twice daily. Points on this clone: No antigen is known for it.

This sequence was found in a human donor with alopecia areata. This specimen consisted of CD4+ T cells sorted from blood, obtained at approximately week 51, from a patient treated with tofacitinib. The chain links TRBV19 to TRBJ1-2, with D unclear. CDR3: CASSIEISLSGYTF. CDR3 DNA: TGTGCCAGTAGTATAGAGATTAGTTTGAGTGGCTACACCTTC. The whole variable domain, filled in from reference TRBV19 and TRBJ1-2, reads DGGITQSPKYLFRKEGQNVTLSCEQNLNHDAMYWYRQDPGQGLRLIYYSQIVNDFQKGDIAEGYSVSREKKESFPLTVTSAQKNPTAFYLCASSIEISLSGYTFGSGTRLTVV.